This T cell receptor beta chain appears in the sequencing data of a study of T cell repertoires in cytomegalovirus infection. TCRdb processed the reads anew with MiXCR; each CDR3 protein has one entry. The profile covers roughly 500,000 distinct CDR3 sequences, with 11% appearing a single time and roughly a tenth taken by the ten largest. The sequence was obtained from a human donor in good health (CMV status not recorded). Some clones in this sample may be carry-over from other donors' samples. Material for sequencing was PBMCs.

This chain's CDR3 is CASSVGQYQETQYF. The DNA of the CDR3 is TGTGCCAGCAGCGTAGGCCAGTACCAAGAGACCCAGTACTTC. The chain uses TRBV9 and TRBJ2-5, with unresolved D. V was cut by 0 bases and J by 0 bases, with 6 bases left in between. Per the germline V gene, CDR1 is SGDLS and CDR2 is YYNGEE. The CDR3 runs to 14 residues.